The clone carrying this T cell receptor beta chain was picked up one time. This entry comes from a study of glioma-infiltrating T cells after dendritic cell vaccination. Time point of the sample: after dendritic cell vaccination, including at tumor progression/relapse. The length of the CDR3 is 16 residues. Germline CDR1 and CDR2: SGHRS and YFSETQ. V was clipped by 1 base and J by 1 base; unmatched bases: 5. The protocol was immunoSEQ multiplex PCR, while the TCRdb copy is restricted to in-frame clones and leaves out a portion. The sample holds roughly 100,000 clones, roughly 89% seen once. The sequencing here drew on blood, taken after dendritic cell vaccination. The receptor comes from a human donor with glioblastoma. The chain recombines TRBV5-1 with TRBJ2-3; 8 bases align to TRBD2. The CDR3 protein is CASSLYLAGRTDTQYF. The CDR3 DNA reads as TGCGCCAGCAGCTTGTATCTAGCGGGCCGCACAGATACGCAGTATTTT.